This T cell receptor beta chain was obtained from a study of cytomegalovirus exposure and HLA in healthy donors. Study-wide points: Several V segments, TRBV6-2 and TRBV6-3 among them, could not be told apart and were dropped. Presence/absence results assume similar sequencing depth per donor, which may not hold.

As to this clone: Its antigen is undetermined.

Germline values: CDR1 MDHEN, CDR2 SYDVKM. CDR3 size: 12 residues. The V and J ends lost 8 bases and 9 bases respectively, with 14 bases between them. The PCR employed 60 Vbeta primers together with 13 Jbeta primers. Only in-frame clones appear in the TCRdb table, and some are missing; sequencing was by immunoSEQ multiplex PCR. The profile shows 130,000 to 150,000 clones, around 79% of them singletons. The V call is TRBV28, the J call TRBJ2-1; perhaps TRBD2 as D (6 bases). The TCR originated in a woman in her forties in good health and CMV-seropositive. The specimen was PBMCs. In DNA form, the CDR3 reads TGTGCCAGCTTCCTCCTAGCGCGTGAGCAGTTCTTC. Translation: CASFLLAREQFF.